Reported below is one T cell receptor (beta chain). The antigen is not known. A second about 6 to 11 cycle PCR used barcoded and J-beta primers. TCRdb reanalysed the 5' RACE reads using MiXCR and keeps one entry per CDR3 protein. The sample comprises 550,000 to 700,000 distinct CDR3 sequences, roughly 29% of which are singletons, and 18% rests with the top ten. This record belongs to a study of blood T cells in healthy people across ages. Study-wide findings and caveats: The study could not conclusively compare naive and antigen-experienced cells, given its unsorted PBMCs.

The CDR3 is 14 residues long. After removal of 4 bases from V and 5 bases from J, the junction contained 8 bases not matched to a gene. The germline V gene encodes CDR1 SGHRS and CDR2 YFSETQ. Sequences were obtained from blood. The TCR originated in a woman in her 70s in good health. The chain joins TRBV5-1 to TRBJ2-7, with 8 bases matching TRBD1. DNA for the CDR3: TGCGCCAGCAGCCATGGACAGGGTTTCAACGAGCAGTACTTC. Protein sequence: CASSHGQGFNEQYF. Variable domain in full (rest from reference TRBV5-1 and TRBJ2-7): KAGVTQTPRYLIKTRGQQVTLSCSPISGHRSVSWYQQTPGQGLQFLFEYFSETQRNKGNFPGRFSGRQFSNSRSEMNVSTLELGDSALYLCASSHGQGFNEQYFGPGTRLTVT.